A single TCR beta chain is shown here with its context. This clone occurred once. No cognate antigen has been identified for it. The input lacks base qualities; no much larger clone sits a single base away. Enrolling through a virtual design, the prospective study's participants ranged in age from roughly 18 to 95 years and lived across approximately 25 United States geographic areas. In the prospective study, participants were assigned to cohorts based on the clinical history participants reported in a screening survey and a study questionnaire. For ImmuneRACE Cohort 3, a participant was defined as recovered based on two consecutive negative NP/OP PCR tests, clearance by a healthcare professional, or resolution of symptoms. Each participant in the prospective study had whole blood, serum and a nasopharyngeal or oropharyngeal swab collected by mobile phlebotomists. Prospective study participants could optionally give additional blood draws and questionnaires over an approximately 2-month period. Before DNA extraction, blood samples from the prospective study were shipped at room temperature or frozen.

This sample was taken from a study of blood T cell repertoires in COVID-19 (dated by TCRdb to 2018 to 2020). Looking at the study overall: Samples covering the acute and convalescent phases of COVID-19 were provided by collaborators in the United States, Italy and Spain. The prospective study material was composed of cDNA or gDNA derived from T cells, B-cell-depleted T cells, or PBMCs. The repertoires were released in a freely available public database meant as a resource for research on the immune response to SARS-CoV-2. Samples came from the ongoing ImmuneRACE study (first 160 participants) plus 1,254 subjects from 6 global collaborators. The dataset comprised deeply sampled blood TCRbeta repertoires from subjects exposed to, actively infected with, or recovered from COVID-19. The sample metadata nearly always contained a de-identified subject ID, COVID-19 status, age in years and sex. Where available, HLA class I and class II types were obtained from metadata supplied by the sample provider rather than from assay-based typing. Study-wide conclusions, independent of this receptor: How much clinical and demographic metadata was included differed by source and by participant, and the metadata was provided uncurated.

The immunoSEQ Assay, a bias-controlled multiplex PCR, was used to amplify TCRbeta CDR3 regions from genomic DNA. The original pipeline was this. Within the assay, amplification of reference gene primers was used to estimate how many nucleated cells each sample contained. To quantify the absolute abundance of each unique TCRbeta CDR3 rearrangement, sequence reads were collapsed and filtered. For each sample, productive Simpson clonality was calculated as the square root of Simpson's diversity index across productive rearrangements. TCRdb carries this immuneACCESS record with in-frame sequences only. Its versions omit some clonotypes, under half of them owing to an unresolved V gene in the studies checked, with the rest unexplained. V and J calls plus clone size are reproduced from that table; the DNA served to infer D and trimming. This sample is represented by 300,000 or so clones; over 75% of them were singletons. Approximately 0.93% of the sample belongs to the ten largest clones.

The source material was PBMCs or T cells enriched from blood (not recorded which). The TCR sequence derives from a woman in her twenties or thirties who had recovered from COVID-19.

The base sequence is TGCGCCAGCAGTGAAGGGGTAGGCAATTCACCCCTCCACTTT. Protein translation: CASSEGVGNSPLHF. Recombination linked TRBV10-2 to TRBJ1-6; TRBD1 is possibly the D segment (5 matching bases). CDR1 and CDR2, looked up from the germline V gene, are WSHSY and SAAADI. V and J lose 3 bases and 7 bases, and a span of 10 bases separates them. The CDR3 starts with the cysteine, ends with the phenylalanine, and has 14 residues. Only CDR3 DNA is held: 42 bases, read in frame from base 1.